These T cell receptor beta chains were read from a single sample in a study of T cell repertoires in cytomegalovirus infection. The antigens these receptors bind are not known. One entry per CDR3 protein, called by TCRdb with MiXCR from the reads. The sample includes about 920,000 distinct CDR3 sequences, roughly 30% of them seen just once. Specimen: cultured CD8+ T cells from PBMCs, collected from culture after CMV antigen stimulation. Receptors were obtained from a human donor in good health (CMV status not recorded). Some clones in this sample may be carry-over from other donors' samples. CDR3s include the opening cysteine and the closing phenylalanine or tryptophan. Fields, in order: V gene, J gene, D gene, clone size, CDR3 protein, CDR3 DNA. The D gene is left open where the match is weak. Part of the rows lack a size; the others show once, few, many or a class for expanded clones.

>TRBV29-1|TRBJ2-5|.|.
CSVEVGLRRAQYF
TGCAGCGTTGAAGTCGGCTTGAGGAGGGCCCAGTACTTC
>TRBV7-9|TRBJ1-2|.|few
CASSLSGLRGYTF
TGTGCCAGCAGCTTATCCGGCCTCAGGGGCTACACCTTC
>TRBV10-2|TRBJ1-1|TRBD1|few
CASRGQGATEAFF
TGTGCCAGCAGGGGACAGGGGGCCACTGAAGCTTTCTTT
>TRBV29-1|TRBJ1-1|.|.
CSVDTQGIYMNTEAFF
TGCAGCGTTGATACCCAGGGGATTTATATGAACACTGAAGCTTTCTTT
>TRBV7-9|TRBJ2-5|TRBD2|many
CASSPTLPGLAGEETQYF
TGTGCCAGCAGTCCTACCCTCCCGGGACTAGCGGGGGAAGAGACCCAGTACTTC
>TRBV13|TRBJ2-2|TRBD1|few
CASSPTGTGNTGELFF
TGTGCCAGCAGCCCTACCGGGACAGGAAACACCGGGGAGCTGTTTTTT
>TRBV6-2/TRBV6-3|TRBJ2-4|.|.
CASSYEGGARYDGTKNIQYF
TGTGCCAGCAGTTACGAAGGAGGGGCGAGGTATGATGGAACCAAAAACATTCAGTACTTC
>TRBV24-1|TRBJ2-5|.|.
CATSDLPGQRETQYF
TGTGCCACCAGTGATTTGCCCGGCCAGCGCGAGACCCAGTACTTC
>TRBV29-1|TRBJ2-7|.|medium-sized
CSVEEDPRVYEQYF
TGCAGCGTTGAAGAAGACCCACGGGTCTACGAGCAGTACTTC
>TRBV15|TRBJ2-1|TRBD2|.
CATSRDWMGGVGNEQFF
TGTGCCACCAGCAGAGATTGGATGGGGGGGGTAGGCAATGAGCAGTTCTTC
>TRBV12-3/TRBV12-4|TRBJ1-2|.|few
CASSFWTFGYTF
TGTGCCAGCAGTTTTTGGACATTTGGCTACACCTTC
>TRBV5-5|TRBJ2-1|.|few
CASSLAAGTEQFF
TGTGCCAGCAGCTTGGCCGCGGGTACTGAGCAGTTCTTC
>TRBV3-1|TRBJ1-5|.|.
CASTQGVVNQPQHF
TGTGCCAGCACCCAAGGTGTAGTCAATCAGCCCCAGCATTTT
>TRBV7-3|TRBJ1-2|.|many
CASSLKARDINGYTF
TGTGCCAGCAGCTTAAAGGCCAGGGATATCAATGGCTACACCTTC
>TRBV9|TRBJ2-1|TRBD2|.
CASNEQLAGGNNEQFF
TGTGCCAGCAACGAACAACTAGCGGGGGGAAACAATGAGCAGTTCTTC
>TRBV28|TRBJ1-5|.|once
CASSLQGQGRWPQHF
TGTGCCAGCAGTTTGCAGGGTCAAGGCCGATGGCCCCAGCATTTT
>TRBV4-3|TRBJ2-7|.|.
CASSPLGGRDEQYF
TGCGCCAGCAGCCCCCTAGGGGGGAGGGACGAGCAGTACTTC
>TRBV6-1|TRBJ2-2|TRBD2|.
CASSPLGTSGTGELFF
TGTGCCAGCAGTCCCCTAGGGACTAGCGGCACCGGGGAGCTGTTTTTT
>TRBV6-1|TRBJ2-2|.|.
CASSERRDNTGELFF
TGTGCCAGCAGTGAGCGGCGGGACAACACCGGGGAGCTGTTTTTT
>TRBV27|TRBJ1-5|.|once
CASSSNPLGARNQPQHF
TGTGCCAGCAGTTCCAATCCTCTGGGAGCCCGCAATCAGCCCCAGCATTTT
>TRBV12-3/TRBV12-4|TRBJ2-2|TRBD1|many
CASSVRGPGTGELFF
TGTGCCAGCTCCGTGAGGGGGCCCGGAACCGGGGAGCTGTTTTTT
>TRBV7-3|TRBJ2-1|.|few
CASSLELTRHSNEQFF
TGTGCCAGCAGCTTAGAGTTGACGCGCCACTCCAATGAGCAGTTCTTC
>TRBV2|TRBJ2-1|TRBD2|once
CASSDGTSVGEQFF
TGTGCCAGCAGTGACGGGACTAGCGTCGGGGAGCAGTTCTTC
>TRBV27|TRBJ1-2|.|.
CASSQVGGYGYTF
TGTGCCAGCAGTCAAGTAGGGGGCTATGGCTACACCTTC
>TRBV6-5|TRBJ1-1|.|.
CASSYSTAGSSLEAFF
TGTGCCAGCAGTTACTCGACGGCAGGGTCTTCTCTTGAAGCTTTCTTT
>TRBV7-8|TRBJ1-5|TRBD1|many
CASRLSGGLNQPQHF
TGTGCCAGCAGACTCTCAGGGGGCCTCAATCAGCCCCAGCATTTT
>TRBV7-9|TRBJ1-5|.|many
CASSLDGRPQHF
TGTGCCAGCAGTTTGGACGGGAGGCCCCAGCATTTT
>TRBV7-9|TRBJ2-7|.|.
CASSHGGGANEQYF
TGTGCCAGCAGCCATGGGGGCGGGGCCAACGAGCAGTACTTC
>TRBV5-1|TRBJ2-1|TRBD1|.
CASWDSRSDNEQFF
TGCGCCAGCTGGGACAGCCGGTCAGACAATGAGCAGTTCTTC
>TRBV27|TRBJ1-2|TRBD1|few
CASSLSGQGARGYTF
TGTGCCAGCAGTTTATCCGGACAGGGGGCACGGGGCTACACCTTC
>TRBV29-1|TRBJ2-3|TRBD2|.
CSVGGWGTDTQYF
TGCAGCGTGGGAGGGTGGGGCACAGATACGCAGTATTTT
>TRBV28|TRBJ1-1|.|.
CASGFIQTDSEAFF
TGTGCCAGCGGCTTCATACAGACCGACTCTGAAGCTTTCTTT
>TRBV19|TRBJ1-2|TRBD1|once
CASANRGRINYGYTF
TGTGCCAGTGCCAACAGGGGGCGAATTAACTATGGCTACACCTTC
>TRBV6-8|TRBJ1-1|.|.
CASSYSVVGNTEAFF
TGTGCCAGCAGTTACTCAGTTGTAGGGAACACTGAAGCTTTCTTT
>TRBV4-3|TRBJ1-2|.|.
CASSLRLADWARYGYTF
TGCGCCAGCAGCCTTCGATTAGCTGATTGGGCGCGGTATGGCTACACCTTC
>TRBV4-1|TRBJ1-1|.|many
CASSQGALNTEAFF
TGCGCCAGCAGCCAAGGGGCATTGAACACTGAAGCTTTCTTT
>TRBV7-9|TRBJ2-5|TRBD2|.
CASSFPRLAGEETQYF
TGTGCCAGCAGCTTCCCCCGCCTAGCGGGGGAAGAGACCCAGTACTTC
>TRBV2|TRBJ2-1|.|.
CAGSGPDYRHYNEQFF
TGTGCCGGCAGCGGACCGGACTATCGGCATTACAATGAGCAGTTCTTC
>TRBV10-1|TRBJ1-1|.|.
CASTHPGTVEAFF
TGCGCCAGCACCCACCCCGGGACGGTCGAAGCTTTCTTT
>TRBV4-1|TRBJ2-3|.|few
CASSQERHPKDTQYF
TGCGCCAGCAGCCAAGAGAGACACCCTAAGGATACGCAGTATTTT
>TRBV27|TRBJ1-2|TRBD1|.
CASSLSRDSYGYTF
TGTGCCAGCAGTTTAAGCCGGGACAGTTATGGCTACACCTTC
>TRBV7-2|TRBJ1-1|.|many
CASSARTALNTEAFF
TGTGCCAGCAGCGCCAGAACAGCTTTGAACACTGAAGCTTTCTTT
>TRBV7-6|TRBJ2-1|.|many
CASSLAKSDYNEQFF
TGTGCCAGCAGCTTAGCGAAGTCAGACTACAATGAGCAGTTCTTC
>TRBV6-1|TRBJ2-1|.|.
CASSDKIDEQFF
TGTGCCAGCAGTGACAAGATCGATGAGCAGTTCTTC
>TRBV27|TRBJ1-2|.|.
CASSSTFSLNYGYTF
TGTGCCAGCAGTTCAACTTTTAGCCTGAACTATGGCTACACCTTC
>TRBV7-6|TRBJ1-1|TRBD1|many
CASSFGQGRTEAFF
TGTGCCAGCAGCTTTGGACAGGGACGAACTGAAGCTTTCTTT
>TRBV10-3|TRBJ1-1|TRBD1|.
CAIKERGQGNTEAFF
TGTGCCATCAAGGAGAGGGGACAGGGGAACACTGAAGCTTTCTTT
>TRBV2|TRBJ1-3|TRBD1|.
CASWTGGSGNTIYF
TGTGCCAGCTGGACAGGGGGCTCTGGAAACACCATATATTTT
>TRBV12-3/TRBV12-4|TRBJ1-1|.|few
CASTLNRSPEAFF
TGTGCCAGCACCCTCAACAGGAGCCCTGAAGCTTTCTTT
>TRBV7-9|TRBJ1-4|TRBD1|many
CASSRQGANEKLFF
TGTGCCAGCAGCCGACAGGGGGCAAATGAAAAACTGTTTTTT
>TRBV12-3/TRBV12-4|TRBJ2-1|TRBD2|.
CASSGTSFHNEQFF
TGTGCCAGCAGTGGGACTAGCTTCCACAATGAGCAGTTCTTC
>TRBV7-2|TRBJ2-3|.|few
CASSARAPVVVDTQYF
TGTGCCAGCAGCGCCAGGGCTCCAGTCGTAGTGGATACGCAGTATTTT
>TRBV5-6|TRBJ2-1|.|.
CASSPGRLLYNEQFF
TGTGCCAGCAGCCCGGGACGGCTCCTTTACAATGAGCAGTTCTTC
>TRBV12-3/TRBV12-4|TRBJ2-1|.|.
CASTATPQGEQFF
TGTGCCAGCACCGCGACCCCGCAGGGTGAGCAGTTCTTC
>TRBV6-1|TRBJ1-1|TRBD1|many
CASSERLGARGPLGTEAFF
TGTGCCAGCAGTGAAAGGCTGGGGGCCAGGGGGCCGCTTGGCACTGAAGCTTTCTTT
>TRBV19|TRBJ1-2|.|.
CASRTTDKDYGYTF
TGTGCCAGTAGAACTACGGACAAGGACTATGGCTACACCTTC
>TRBV28|TRBJ1-1|.|.
CSSTWGASNTEAFF
TGTTCCAGCACCTGGGGGGCTTCGAACACTGAAGCTTTCTTT